These T cell receptor beta chains were read from a single sample in a study of cytomegalovirus exposure and HLA in healthy donors. Profiled with immunoSEQ multiplex PCR; TCRdb holds only in-frame clones, not every one. The top ten hold about 2.3% of the sample, which has roughly 150,000 clones, roughly 81% seen once. The material sequenced was PBMCs. These receptors originate from a woman aged 18-29 years in good health and CMV-seronegative. Each CDR3 is given with its conserved first and last residue. A D gene is named only where the DNA matches it firmly. Clone size is not always given. Where it is, it says once, few, many or a class for expanded clones.

J	V	size	D	length	DNA	CDR3
TRBJ2-3	TRBV4-3	NA	TRBD2	16	TGCGCCAGCAGCCAAGAGTCCGGGGCGGGGGGAGATACGCAGTATTTT	CASSQESGAGGDTQYF
TRBJ2-3	TRBV2	NA	NA	11	TGTGCCAGCCGTTCTCGAGATACGCAGTATTTT	CASRSRDTQYF
TRBJ2-1	TRBV27	NA	TRBD2	14	TGTGCCAGCAGGGAGCGGGACGCCTACAATGAGCAGTTCTTC	CASRERDAYNEQFF
TRBJ2-5	TRBV9	NA	TRBD2	16	TGTGCCAGCAGCGTAGGGGCGGGAGGCCCGCAAGAGACCCAGTACTTC	CASSVGAGGPQETQYF
TRBJ2-5	TRBV29-1	NA	TRBD1	13	TGCAGCGTTGACAGGGGGAAGCGAGAGACCCAGTACTTC	CSVDRGKRETQYF
TRBJ2-7	TRBV5-4	NA	NA	16	TGTGCCAGCAGCACCCCTGAAGCGCATAGCTCCTACGAGCAGTACTTC	CASSTPEAHSSYEQYF
TRBJ2-1	TRBV5-1	NA	NA	16	TGCGCCAGCAGCTTGGTCGGGACAATCGTCCACAATGAGCAGTTCTTC	CASSLVGTIVHNEQFF
TRBJ2-3	TRBV7-2	NA	NA	16	TGTGCCAGCAGCTTAGCGCGGGGCAGAGTTACAGATACGCAGTATTTT	CASSLARGRVTDTQYF
TRBJ2-1	TRBV27	NA	NA	14	TGTGCCAGCAGTTTAGCACAGTGGCTAAATGAGCAGTTCTTC	CASSLAQWLNEQFF
TRBJ2-1	TRBV11-1	NA	TRBD2	15	TGTGCCAGCAGCCCCGCGGGAGTCTCCTACAATGAGCAGTTCTTC	CASSPAGVSYNEQFF
TRBJ1-2	TRBV9	NA	TRBD1	13	TGTGCCAGCAGCTCGACAGGGGGCGGTGGCTACACCTTC	CASSSTGGGGYTF
TRBJ2-1	TRBV27	NA	TRBD2	12	TGTGCCAGCAGCATACCGGGACTAGAGCAGTTCTTC	CASSIPGLEQFF
TRBJ2-3	TRBV6-4	NA	NA	16	TGTGCCAGCAGTGACGATGAAGGGCGGGGTGCAGATACGCAGTATTTT	CASSDDEGRGADTQYF
TRBJ2-7	TRBV11-2	NA	TRBD2	15	TGTGCCAGCAGCTCCCCCAGCGGGGGGGATGTCGAGCAGTACTTC	CASSSPSGGDVEQYF
TRBJ2-2	TRBV7-6	few	TRBD1	14	TGTGCCAGCAGCAACAGGGGTTTCACCGGGGAGCTGTTTTTT	CASSNRGFTGELFF
TRBJ2-4	TRBV6-6	NA	NA	15	TGTGCCCCCGTTCGGAGGCGGATAGGTGCGAACATTCAGTACTTC	CAPVRRRIGANIQYF
TRBJ2-3	TRBV4-1	few	TRBD2	18	TGCGCCAGCAGCCTCGGGAGGCTAGCGGGGGCCGGGTCAGATACGCAGTATTTT	CASSLGRLAGAGSDTQYF
TRBJ2-2	TRBV4-3	NA	TRBD2	15	TGCGCCAGCAGCCAAGTCGAGCGGGGAGCCGGGGAGCTGTTTTTT	CASSQVERGAGELFF
TRBJ2-2	TRBV12-5	NA	NA	13	TGTGCTAGTGGCCGCTCAGGGGCCGGGGAGCTGTTTTTT	CASGRSGAGELFF
TRBJ2-5	TRBV18	NA	NA	14	TGTGCCAGCTCACCTACCCGGGGTCAAGAGACCCAGTACTTC	CASSPTRGQETQYF
TRBJ2-7	TRBV19	NA	NA	13	TGTGCCAGTAGTAGGGACACCTCTTGGGAGCAGTACTTC	CASSRDTSWEQYF
TRBJ2-5	TRBV27	NA	TRBD2	13	TGTGCCAGCAGACCACGCGGGGGAGGGGAGCAGTACTTC	CASRPRGGGEQYF
TRBJ1-5	TRBV7-2	NA	NA	14	TGTGCCAGCAGCTCTAAAGATAGCAATCAGCCCCAGCATTTT	CASSSKDSNQPQHF
TRBJ1-5	TRBV2	NA	NA	15	TGTGCCAGCGCGGGCCTCCTAATACGAAATCAGCCCCAGCATTTT	CASAGLLIRNQPQHF
TRBJ2-2	TRBV7-8	NA	NA	17	TGTGCCAGCAGCTTTGGCGGGGCCTCGTTTACCACCGGGGAGCTGTTTTTT	CASSFGGASFTTGELFF
TRBJ2-5	TRBV9	few	TRBD2	15	TGTGCCAGCAGCCCGGGGTATGGGGGGGTTGAGACCCAGTACTTC	CASSPGYGGVETQYF
TRBJ1-2	TRBV5-1	few	NA	14	TGCGCCAGCAGCCTATTGGAGGGATCGGGTGGCTACACCTTC	CASSLLEGSGGYTF
TRBJ1-2	TRBV7-3	few	TRBD1	13	TGTGCCAGCAGCCAGACAGGGTACTATGGCTACACCTTC	CASSQTGYYGYTF
TRBJ2-7	TRBV18	NA	NA	13	TGTGCCAGCTCACCAAAGACGAGGGACGAGCAGTACTTC	CASSPKTRDEQYF
TRBJ2-2	TRBV7-8	once	TRBD2	16	TGTGCCAGCAGCCGCAGACTAGCGCGGAACACCGGGGAGCTGTTTTTT	CASSRRLARNTGELFF
TRBJ1-2	TRBV29-1	NA	TRBD1	12	TGCAGCGCGAGTGACAGGGCCTATGGCTACACCTTC	CSASDRAYGYTF